This record looks at one TCR beta chain sequence and its context. Original processing notes: Estimation of nucleated cell counts relied on the amplification of reference gene primers. This table comes from immunoSEQ multiplex PCR, and its TCRdb copy is limited to in-frame clones, with some not included. V, J and clone size are taken as reported in that table, and D and trimming were inferred from the DNA itself. Found here are a few hundred thousand clones, around 89% of them singletons; the top ten hold roughly 0.8%. With 0 bases clipped from V and 8 bases from J, the junction kept 3 bases outside the gene matches. This CDR3 is built from 14 residues. CDR1 is MGHRA and CDR2 is YSYEKL in the germline V gene. This sample is drawn from a study of blood T cell repertoires in COVID-19. Study context: Both acute and convalescent COVID-19 samples were obtained from the United States, Italy and Spain.

Sequenced sample: peripheral blood. The chain links TRBV4-1 to TRBJ1-4; 7 bases map to TRBD1. The receptor comes from a man aged 25-45 years with acute or convalescent COVID-19. CDR3 protein: CASSQDRGGEKLFF. The CDR3, as DNA: TGCGCCAGCAGCCAAGACAGAGGGGGCGAAAAACTGTTTTTT.